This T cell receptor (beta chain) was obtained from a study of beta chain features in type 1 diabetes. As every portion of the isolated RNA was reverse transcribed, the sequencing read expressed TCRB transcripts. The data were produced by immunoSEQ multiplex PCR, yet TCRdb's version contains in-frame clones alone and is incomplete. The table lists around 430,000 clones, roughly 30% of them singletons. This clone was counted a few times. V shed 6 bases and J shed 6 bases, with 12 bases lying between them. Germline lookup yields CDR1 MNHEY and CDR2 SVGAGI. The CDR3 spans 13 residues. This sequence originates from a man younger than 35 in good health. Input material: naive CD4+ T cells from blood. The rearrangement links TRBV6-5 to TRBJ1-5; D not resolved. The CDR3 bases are TGTGCCAGCAGCTCAAGATCAGCTCAGCCCCAGCATTTT. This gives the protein CASSSRSAQPQHF.